These 20 T cell receptor beta chains originate from one sample sequenced in a study of blood T cell repertoires in COVID-19. Method: immunoSEQ multiplex PCR; TCRdb's copy keeps in-frame clones and lacks some. The data contain roughly 250,000 clones, 88% of them seen just once; the ten biggest clones take up over 3%. The source material was PBMCs or T cells enriched from blood (not recorded which). These receptors were obtained from a woman aged 40 to 49 who had been exposed to COVID-19.

A word on this clone: Other DNA sequences in the sample encode the same CDR3. The chain combines TRBV9 with TRBJ2-1, with no clear D. Deletions cut 1 base from V and 0 bases from J, with 8 bases between. Per germline, CDR1 SGDLS and CDR2 YYNGEE. The CDR3 has 15 residues. The CDR3 region has the DNA TGTGCCAGCAGCGTAAGAGGCAGCTCCTACAATGAGCAGTTCTTC. This gives the protein CASSVRGSSYNEQFF.

V and J are TRBV4-3 and TRBJ2-7, with 7 bases lining up with TRBD1. Looked up from germline, CDR1 is LGHNA and CDR2 is YSLEER. With 1 base clipped from V and 0 bases from J, the junction kept 3 bases outside the gene matches. The CDR3 covers 15 residues. The CDR3 sequence: CASSQGDSYSYEQYF. The DNA of the CDR3 is TGCGCCAGCAGCCAAGGGGACAGCTACTCCTACGAGCAGTACTTC.

The V call is TRBV11-3, the J call TRBJ1-1; D gene ambiguous. Germline CDR1 reads SGHNT; CDR2 reads YENEEA. This CDR3 region has 14 residues. V was trimmed by 0 bases and J by 1 base, leaving 6 bases between them. The CDR3 nucleotides are TGTGCCAGCAGCTTAGACCATCCGAACACTGAAGCTTTCTTT. Its translation: CASSLDHPNTEAFF.

The chain links TRBV18 to TRBJ1-2; D might be TRBD1 (6 bases). Per germline, CDR1 KGHSH and CDR2 LQKENI. The CDR3 sequence is 13 residues long. V was cut by 2 bases and J by 8 bases, with 12 bases left in between. Written as DNA, the CDR3 is TGTGCCAGCTCACCAACCAGGGGTGACGGCTACACCTTC. Protein: CASSPTRGDGYTF.

The chain links TRBV28 to TRBJ1-2; D unclear. V lost 7 bases and J 4 bases, leaving 10 bases between the germline ends. The germline V gene has CDR1 MDHEN and CDR2 SYDVKM. This CDR3 has 12 amino acids. CDR3 DNA sequence: TGTGCCAGCACTCGGGAATCCTATGGCTACACCTTC. This encodes CASTRESYGYTF.

This chain uses TRBV11-3 with TRBJ2-7, with D possibly being TRBD2 (5 bases). The CDR3 is made up of 19 amino acids. The germline V gene encodes CDR1 SGHNT and CDR2 YENEEA. V was clipped by 0 bases and J by 2 bases, with 23 bases between them. The CDR3 protein is CASSLDRGQDGRTTYEQYV. DNA of the CDR3: TGTGCCAGCAGCTTAGATAGAGGGCAGGACGGAAGAACTACCTACGAGCAGTACGTC.

J is TRBJ1-5 and V is TRBV4-2; TRBD1 matches 8 bases. Germline V CDR1 and CDR2: LGHNA, YNFKEQ. The V and J ends lost 0 bases and 1 base, in that order; junction bases with no gene match: 8. The CDR3 has 18 amino acids. The CDR3 sequence is CASSQDPLGTGSNQPQHF. The CDR3 coding sequence is TGTGCCAGCAGCCAAGATCCCCTCGGGACAGGAAGCAATCAGCCCCAGCATTTT.

The chain is built from TRBV11-3 and TRBJ1-2; 7 nucleotides line up with TRBD1. The CDR3 is made up of 13 amino acids. J was trimmed by 8 bases and V by 5 bases; bases with no gene match: 8. Germline loops: CDR1 SGHNT, CDR2 YENEEA. The DNA of the CDR3 is TGTGCCAGCAGCATACGGACAGGCGGGGGCTACACCTTC. It yields the protein CASSIRTGGGYTF.

V is TRBV30 and J is TRBJ1-5, with unresolved D. Germline values: CDR1 GTSNPN, CDR2 SVGIG (reference sequence). The V end was cut by 2 bases, the J end by 3 bases, with 8 bases between. The length of the CDR3 is 13 residues. The CDR3 region is CAWSRDFNQPQHF. CDR3 bases: TGTGCCTGGAGTAGAGACTTCAATCAGCCCCAGCATTTT.

The chain carries TRBV6-6 and TRBJ2-3; D is unclear. Looked up from germline, CDR1 is MNHNY and CDR2 is SVGAGI (reference sequence). V shed 7 bases and J shed 4 bases, with 18 bases lying between them. The CDR3 totals 15 residues. CDR3 protein: CASTGSEMVADTQYF. CDR3 coding DNA: TGTGCCAGCACCGGTAGTGAGATGGTTGCAGATACGCAGTATTTT.

V and J are TRBV5-8 and TRBJ2-7, with unresolved D. Germline assignment: CDR1 SGHTS and CDR2 YDEGEE. The CDR3 covers 15 residues. The V end was cut by 4 bases, the J end by 3 bases, with 17 bases between. The CDR3 nucleotides are TGTGCCAGCAGCCCGGTACTTTTCGACAACTACGAGCAGTACGTC. The encoded protein is CASSPVLFDNYEQYV.

This chain joins TRBV27 and TRBJ1-4; D is unclear. Germline loops: CDR1 MNHEY, CDR2 SMNVEV (reference sequence). Deletions cut 3 bases from V and 8 bases from J, with 16 bases between. This CDR3 region has 15 residues. CDR3 in amino acids: CASSFGRLRKEKLFF. DNA of the CDR3: TGTGCCAGCAGTTTCGGTCGACTGAGAAAGGAAAAACTGTTTTTT.

The chain has TRBV7-6 and TRBJ2-7, with D perhaps matching TRBD1 (6 bases). The CDR3 is 16 residues long. The V end was cut by 1 base, the J end by 7 bases, with 20 bases between. Germline-derived CDR1 and CDR2 are SGHVS and FNYEAQ. The CDR3 region has the DNA TGTGCCAGCAGCTTAGGGTGGGCAGGGGAGTTGAGTGAGCAGTACTTC. Protein sequence: CASSLGWAGELSEQYF.

This rearrangement joins TRBV13 to TRBJ2-7; 9 bases agree with TRBD1. The CDR3 spans 14 residues. The trim removed 7 bases at V and 7 bases at J, leaving 11 bases unmatched. Germline loops: CDR1 PRHDT, CDR2 FYEKMQ (reference sequence). This chain's CDR3 is CASNTGTGLGEQYF. CDR3 in DNA: TGTGCCAGCAATACCGGGACAGGGTTAGGGGAGCAGTACTTC.

The chain employs TRBV9 and TRBJ2-1; 8 positions agree with TRBD1. The CDR3 extends over 14 amino acids. CDR1 and CDR2 (germline): SGDLS, YYNGEE. V was clipped by 0 bases and J by 7 bases; unmatched bases: 3. The CDR3 loop reads CASSVGQGRNEQFF. CDR3 nucleotide sequence: TGTGCCAGCAGCGTAGGACAGGGGAGAAATGAGCAGTTCTTC.

The rearrangement joins TRBV4-1 to TRBJ1-4, with no clear D. CDR3 length equals 17 residues. Trimming left V 0 bases short and J 0 bases short, with 11 bases between. Germline values: CDR1 MGHRA, CDR2 YSYEKL. This CDR3 reads CASSQEGRRTTNEKLFF. In nucleotides, the CDR3 is TGCGCCAGCAGCCAAGAAGGTAGGAGGACAACTAATGAAAAACTGTTTTTT.

In its sample, this clone was seen once. This chain joins TRBV6-6 and TRBJ1-5; perhaps TRBD1 as D (5 bases). The CDR3 is 13 residues long. Germline assignment: CDR1 MNHNY and CDR2 SVGAGI (reference sequence). Trimming cost V 4 bases and J 5 bases, with 9 bases left between them. The CDR3 bases are TGTGCCAGCAGTTGGGGGGGAGATCAGCCCCAGCATTTT. Its protein is CASSWGGDQPQHF.

V and J are TRBV6-5 and TRBJ1-2; D may be TRBD1 (6 bases). Trimming removed 5 bases at V and 8 bases at J, with 12 bases between. Germline V lookup: CDR1 MNHEY, CDR2 SVGAGI. The CDR3 covers 12 residues. The DNA of the CDR3 is TGTGCCAGCAGTAACCAGGGGAACGGCTACACCTTC. It encodes CASSNQGNGYTF.

The chain joins TRBV9 to TRBJ1-1; 9 bases line up with TRBD1. With V trimmed by 4 bases and J by 5 bases, 9 bases remained unmatched. The CDR3 sequence is 15 residues long. Germline-derived CDR1 and CDR2 are SGDLS and YYNGEE. The CDR3 sequence is CASSSYRGPGTEAFF. Written as DNA, the CDR3 is TGTGCCAGCAGCTCATACAGGGGGCCAGGTACTGAAGCTTTCTTT. The full variable domain, completed using reference TRBV9 and TRBJ1-1, is DSGVTQTPKHLITATGQRVTLRCSPRSGDLSVYWYQQSLDQGLQFLIQYYNGEERAKGNILERFSAQQFPDLHSELNLSSLELGDSALYFCASSSYRGPGTEAFFGQGTRLTVV.

The V call is TRBV28, the J call TRBJ1-4; 11 nucleotides align to TRBD1. The V and J ends lost 6 bases and 5 bases, in that order; junction bases with no gene match: 2. The CDR3 runs 14 residues. Germline CDR1 reads MDHEN; CDR2 reads SYDVKM. Here the CDR3 reads CASRGTGGNEKLFF. Written as DNA, the CDR3 is TGTGCCAGCAGAGGGACAGGGGGGAATGAAAAACTGTTTTTT.